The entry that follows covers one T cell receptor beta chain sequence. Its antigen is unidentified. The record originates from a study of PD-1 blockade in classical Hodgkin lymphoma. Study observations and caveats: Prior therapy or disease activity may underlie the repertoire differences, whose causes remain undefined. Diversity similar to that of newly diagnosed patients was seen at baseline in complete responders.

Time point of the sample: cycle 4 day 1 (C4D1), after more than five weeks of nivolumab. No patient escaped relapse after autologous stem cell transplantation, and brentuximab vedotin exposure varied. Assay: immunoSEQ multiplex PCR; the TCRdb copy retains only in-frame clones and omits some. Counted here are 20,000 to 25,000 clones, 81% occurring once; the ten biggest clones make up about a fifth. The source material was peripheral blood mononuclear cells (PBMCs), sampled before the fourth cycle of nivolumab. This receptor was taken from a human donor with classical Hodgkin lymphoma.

The CDR3 bases are TGTGCCAGCAGCTTGTTTCGGGGGGCGGGCTCAGATACGCAGTATTTT. It encodes CASSLFRGAGSDTQYF. The chain carries TRBV5-6 and TRBJ2-3; D might be TRBD2 (7 bases). CDR1 is SGHDT and CDR2 is YYEEEE in the germline V gene. V was trimmed by 1 base and J by 4 bases, leaving 16 bases between them. CDR3 length: 16 residues.